The present entry profiles one TCR beta chain with its context. The data originate from a study of T cell changes during pregnancy in multiple sclerosis. The data were produced by immunoSEQ multiplex PCR, yet TCRdb's version contains in-frame clones alone and is incomplete. The sample lists about 75,000 clones, roughly nine tenths occurring once. The sequenced sample was peripheral blood, obtained in the first trimester of pregnancy. This TCR was sampled from a female donor in good health, enrolled as a control in a pregnancy study.

The CDR3 DNA reads TGTGCCAGCAAGCGGGATCCGAACACCGGGGAGCTGTTTTTT. Translating it yields CASKRDPNTGELFF. The chain combines TRBV9 with TRBJ2-2, with 7 nucleotides matching TRBD2. Germline CDR1 reads SGDLS; CDR2 reads YYNGEE. The junction had 2 bases not matched to a gene; V was cut back by 6 bases and J by 0 bases. The CDR3 has 14 residues.